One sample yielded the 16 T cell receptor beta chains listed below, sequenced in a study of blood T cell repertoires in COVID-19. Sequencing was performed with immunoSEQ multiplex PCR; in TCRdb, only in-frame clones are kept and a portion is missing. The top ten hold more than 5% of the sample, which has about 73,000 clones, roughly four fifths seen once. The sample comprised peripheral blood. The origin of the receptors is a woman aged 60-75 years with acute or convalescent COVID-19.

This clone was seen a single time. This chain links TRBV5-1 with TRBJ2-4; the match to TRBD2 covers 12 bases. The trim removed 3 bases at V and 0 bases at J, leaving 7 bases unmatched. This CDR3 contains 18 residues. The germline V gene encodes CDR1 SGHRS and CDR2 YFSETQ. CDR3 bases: TGCGCCAGCAGCTATAGGACTAGCGGGGCCCTAGCCAAAAACATTCAGTACTTC. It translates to CASSYRTSGALAKNIQYF.

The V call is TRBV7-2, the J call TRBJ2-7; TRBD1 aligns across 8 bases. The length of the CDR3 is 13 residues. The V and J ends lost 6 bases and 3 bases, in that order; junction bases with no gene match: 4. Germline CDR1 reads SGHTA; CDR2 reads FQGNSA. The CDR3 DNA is TGTGCCAGCAGGACAGGGGTGAGCTACGAGCAGTACTTC. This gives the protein CASRTGVSYEQYF.

CDR3 loop: CASSIGLIEPGEQYF. The CDR3 DNA reads TGTGCCAGTAGTATTGGTCTAATCGAACCCGGCGAGCAGTACTTC. J is TRBJ2-7 and V is TRBV19; no clear D gene. Trimming stripped 3 bases from V and 6 bases from J, with 18 bases between. This CDR3 is 15 amino acids long. Germline CDR1 and CDR2: LNHDA and SQIVND (reference sequence).

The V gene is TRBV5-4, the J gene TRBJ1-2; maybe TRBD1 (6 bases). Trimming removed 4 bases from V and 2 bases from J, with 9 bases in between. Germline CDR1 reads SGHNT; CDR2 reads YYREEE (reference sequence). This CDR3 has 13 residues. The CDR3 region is CASSERGNYGYTF. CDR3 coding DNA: TGTGCCAGCAGCGAAAGGGGGAACTATGGCTACACCTTC.

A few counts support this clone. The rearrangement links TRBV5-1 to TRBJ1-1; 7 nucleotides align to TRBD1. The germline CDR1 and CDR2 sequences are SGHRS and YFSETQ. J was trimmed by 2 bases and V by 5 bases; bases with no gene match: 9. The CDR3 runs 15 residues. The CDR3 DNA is TGCGCCAGCAGGCCAGGGGGAGTCGAAAACACTGAAGCTTTCTTT. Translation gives CASRPGGVENTEAFF. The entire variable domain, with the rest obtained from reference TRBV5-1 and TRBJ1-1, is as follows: KAGVTQTPRYLIKTRGQQVTLSCSPISGHRSVSWYQQTPGQGLQFLFEYFSETQRNKGNFPGRFSGRQFSNSRSEMNVSTLELGDSALYLCASRPGGVENTEAFFGQGTRLTVV.

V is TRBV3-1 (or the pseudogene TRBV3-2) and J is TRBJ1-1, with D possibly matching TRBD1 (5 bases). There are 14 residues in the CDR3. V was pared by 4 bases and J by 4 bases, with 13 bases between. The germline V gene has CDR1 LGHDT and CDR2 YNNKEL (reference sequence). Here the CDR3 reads CASSLMGLLTEAFF. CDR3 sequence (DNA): TGTGCCAGCAGCCTCATGGGACTGCTCACTGAAGCTTTCTTT.

This CDR3 is CASRDLDRGRKVEKLFF. The DNA of the CDR3 is TGTGCCAGCAGGGACCTCGACAGGGGGCGAAAGGTCGAAAAACTGTTTTTT. This chain uses TRBV2 with TRBJ1-4; 10 nucleotides line up with TRBD1. Trimming removed 6 bases from V and 8 bases from J; junction bases left unmatched: 15. The length of the CDR3 is 17 residues. CDR1 SNHLY and CDR2 FYNNEI come from the germline V gene.

As DNA, the CDR3 is TGTGCCAGCAGTTTATTGGGAGGGACTAGCGGGGGAGACGAGCAGTTCTTC. It encodes CASSLLGGTSGGDEQFF. The chain joins TRBV27 to TRBJ2-1, with TRBD2 matching 14 bases. Germline loops: CDR1 MNHEY, CDR2 SMNVEV (reference sequence). The V gene end was trimmed by 1 base and the J gene end by 10 bases; junction bases not matched to a gene: 9. The CDR3 covers 17 residues.

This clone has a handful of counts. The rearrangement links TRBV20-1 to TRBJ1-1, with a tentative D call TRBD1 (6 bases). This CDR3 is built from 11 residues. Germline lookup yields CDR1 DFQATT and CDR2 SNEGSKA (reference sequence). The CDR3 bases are TGCAGGGGGGCCTCGAACACTGAAGCTTTCTTT. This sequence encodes CRGASNTEAFF.

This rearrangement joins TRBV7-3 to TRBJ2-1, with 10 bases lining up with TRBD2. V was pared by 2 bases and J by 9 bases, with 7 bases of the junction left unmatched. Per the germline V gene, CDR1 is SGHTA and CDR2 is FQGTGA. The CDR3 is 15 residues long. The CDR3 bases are TGTGCCAGCAGCTTAGATAGCGGGGGGCCGGTTGAGCAGTTCTTC. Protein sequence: CASSLDSGGPVEQFF. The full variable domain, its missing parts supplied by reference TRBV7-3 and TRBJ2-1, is GAGVSQTPSNKVTEKGKYVELRCDPISGHTALYWYRQSLGQGPEFLIYFQGTGAADDSGLPNDRFFAVRPEGSVSTLKIQRTERGDSAVYLCASSLDSGGPVEQFFGPGTRLTVL.

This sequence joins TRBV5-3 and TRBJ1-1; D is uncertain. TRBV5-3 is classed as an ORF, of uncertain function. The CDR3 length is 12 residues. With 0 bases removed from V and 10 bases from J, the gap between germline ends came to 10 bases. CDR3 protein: CARSLAGGGAFF. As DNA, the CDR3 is TGTGCCAGAAGCTTGGCGGGCGGAGGAGCTTTCTTT.

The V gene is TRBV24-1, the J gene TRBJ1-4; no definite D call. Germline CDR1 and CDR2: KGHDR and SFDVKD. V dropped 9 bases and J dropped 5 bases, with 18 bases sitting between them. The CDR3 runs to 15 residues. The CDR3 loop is CATLYIPEDNEKLFF. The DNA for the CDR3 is TGTGCCACCCTCTACATCCCGGAGGACAATGAAAAACTGTTTTTT.

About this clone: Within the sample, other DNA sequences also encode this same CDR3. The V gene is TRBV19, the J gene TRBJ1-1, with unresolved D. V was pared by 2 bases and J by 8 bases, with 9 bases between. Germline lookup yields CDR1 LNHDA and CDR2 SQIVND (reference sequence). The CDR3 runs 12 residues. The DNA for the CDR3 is TGTGCCAGTAGTATAACCGGAGCCGAAGCTTTCTTT. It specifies CASSITGAEAFF.

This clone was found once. The CDR3 region is CASSIGSGVNQPQHF. The CDR3 DNA sequence: TGTGCCAGTAGTATAGGGTCAGGGGTCAATCAGCCCCAGCATTTT. This chain links TRBV19 with TRBJ1-5; D is perhaps TRBD1 (6 bases). V was shortened by 1 base and J by 3 bases, with 10 bases between the two germline ends. The germline V gene encodes CDR1 LNHDA and CDR2 SQIVND (reference sequence). CDR3 length equals 15 residues.

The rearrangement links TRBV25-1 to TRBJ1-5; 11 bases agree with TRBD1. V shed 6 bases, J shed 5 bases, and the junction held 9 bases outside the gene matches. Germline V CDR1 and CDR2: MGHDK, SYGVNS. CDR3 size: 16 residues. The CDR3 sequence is CASSDRGQGGDQPQHF. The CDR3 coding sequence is TGTGCCAGCAGCGATCGGGGACAGGGGGGGGATCAGCCCCAGCATTTT.

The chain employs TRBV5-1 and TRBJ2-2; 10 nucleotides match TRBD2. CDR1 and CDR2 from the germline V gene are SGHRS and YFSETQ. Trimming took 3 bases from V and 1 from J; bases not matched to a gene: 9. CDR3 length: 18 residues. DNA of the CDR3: TGCGCCAGCAGCTGGAGGCCTAGCGGGGGCCTGAACACCGGGGAGCTGTTTTTT. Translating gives CASSWRPSGGLNTGELFF.